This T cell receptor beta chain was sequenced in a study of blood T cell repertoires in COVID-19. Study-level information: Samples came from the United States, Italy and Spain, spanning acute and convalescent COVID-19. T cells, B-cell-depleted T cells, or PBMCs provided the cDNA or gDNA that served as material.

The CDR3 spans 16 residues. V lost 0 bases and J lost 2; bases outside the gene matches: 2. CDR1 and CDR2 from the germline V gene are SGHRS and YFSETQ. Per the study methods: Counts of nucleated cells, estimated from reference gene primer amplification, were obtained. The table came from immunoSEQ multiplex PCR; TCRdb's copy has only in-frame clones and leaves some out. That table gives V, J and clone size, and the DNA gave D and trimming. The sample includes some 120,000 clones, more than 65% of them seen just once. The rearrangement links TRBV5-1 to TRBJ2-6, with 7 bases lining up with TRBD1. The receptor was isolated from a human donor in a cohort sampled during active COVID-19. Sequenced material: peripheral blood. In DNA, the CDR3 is TGCGCCAGCAGCTTGGAAACAGGGGCTGGGGCCAACGTCCTGACTTTC. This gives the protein CASSLETGAGANVLTF.